This T cell receptor beta chain was identified in a study of cytomegalovirus exposure and HLA in healthy donors. Trimming cost V 2 bases and J 0 bases, with 12 bases left between them. Per germline, CDR1 MGHRA and CDR2 YSYEKL. The CDR3 contains 16 residues. 13 Jbeta primers and 60 Vbeta primers were used for the PCR. The repertoire was sequenced with immunoSEQ multiplex PCR; TCRdb's copy has only in-frame clones and lacks some. In the table there are about 140,000 clones, 80% to 85% of which are singletons. The chain joins TRBV4-1 to TRBJ2-3, with D unresolved. The sequenced sample was PBMCs. This clonotype was obtained from a female donor in good health and CMV-seronegative. Here the CDR3 reads CASSQSRSTSTDTQYF. The DNA of the CDR3 is TGCGCCAGCAGCCAAAGTCGAAGTACTAGCACAGATACGCAGTATTTT.